This T cell receptor beta chain was sequenced for a study of blood T cells in healthy people across ages. Broader study findings: Strong correlation linked observed beta diversity and percent naive T cells. Without sorted subsets, naive and antigen-experienced compartments could not be conclusively compared.

This clonotype was seen just once. Antigen specificity is unknown. Samples had at least 6.5 million PBMCs isolated from them. Trimming took off 2 bases at V and 3 bases at J, with 5 bases between the two ends. CDR1 is DFQATT, CDR2 SNEGSKA, per germline (reference sequence). The CDR3 runs 11 residues. Alongside a J-beta primer mix, a sample-barcoded 5' primer served in a second PCR lasting about 6 to 12 cycles. TCRdb re-called the 5' RACE reads through MiXCR, storing one row per CDR3 protein. The data show 700,000 to 850,000 distinct CDR3 sequences, with about 37% seen just once and 10% to 15% held by the top ten.

The chain couples TRBV20-1 to TRBJ2-7; unclear D gene. Sequencing was performed on blood. The clonotype comes from a man younger than 30 in good health. Here the CDR3 reads CSARLFYEQYF. The CDR3, as DNA: TGCAGTGCTAGATTATTCTACGAGCAGTACTTC.